This TCR beta chain was profiled in a study of identifying expanded T cells in peripheral blood. Study findings and constraints: Variance in clone template counts between roughly 2-week samples significantly increased with total template count across all healthy donors.

As concerns this clone: Its target is unknown.

Collection occurred without any documented infections or immune events in donors. Germline CDR1 reads SGHAT; CDR2 reads FQNNGV. This CDR3 comprises 17 residues. V was pared by 4 bases and J by 5 bases, with 13 bases of the junction left unmatched. Clones were sequenced by immunoSEQ multiplex PCR, and TCRdb holds only the in-frame ones, with some missing. The sample lists approximately 100,000 clones; around 85% were seen once. This receptor was taken from a person aged 18-70 years in good health. What was sequenced was blood. The gene calls are TRBV11-2 and TRBJ1-1; 10 nucleotides align to TRBD1. The CDR3 region is CASSSRPLGTGVTEAFF. Written as DNA, the CDR3 is TGTGCCAGCAGCTCTCGCCCTCTCGGGACAGGGGTTACTGAAGCTTTCTTT.